The 25 T cell receptor beta chains given below trace back to one sample, sequenced in a study of control samples from healthy donors and cancer patients. Sequencing used immunoSEQ multiplex PCR; TCRdb keeps in-frame clones, though not all of them. The sample carries about 130,000 clones, roughly 87% recorded once. Sequences were obtained from blood. These receptors all come from a man aged 18-30 years in good health.

The chain employs TRBV7-3 and TRBJ2-1; 12 nucleotides align to TRBD2. The CDR3 covers 17 residues. The J segment lost 7 bases and the V segment lost 6 bases, leaving 13 bases of the junction unmatched. CDR1 is SGHTA, CDR2 FQGTGA, per germline. As DNA, the CDR3 is TGTGCCAGCAGTCCAGCGACTAGCGGGAGTGGGTTTAATGAGCAGTTCTTC. This translates into CASSPATSGSGFNEQFF.

This rearrangement joins TRBV21-1 to TRBJ2-3; the table gives TRBD1 as D, unverified against the DNA. TRBV21-1 is noted as a pseudogene. This CDR3 region has 16 residues. CDR3 loop: CASSKGRRGGTDTQYF. CDR3 DNA sequence: TGTGCCAGCAGCAAAGGGAGAAGGGGCGGTACAGATACGCAGTATTTT.

This chain links TRBV7-3 with TRBJ2-1; no clear D gene. The V and J ends lost 5 bases and 4 bases respectively, with 15 bases between them. The CDR3 loop spans 15 amino acids. The germline V gene has CDR1 SGHTA and CDR2 FQGTGA. In nucleotides, the CDR3 is TGTGCCAGCAGCGCCCAGGCTGCAGGATACAATGAGCAGTTCTTC. Amino acid sequence: CASSAQAAGYNEQFF. The full variable domain, in which reference TRBV7-3 and TRBJ2-1 provide the parts outside the CDR3, is GAGVSQTPSNKVTEKGKYVELRCDPISGHTALYWYRQSLGQGPEFLIYFQGTGAADDSGLPNDRFFAVRPEGSVSTLKIQRTERGDSAVYLCASSAQAAGYNEQFFGPGTRLTVL.

The V call is TRBV6-2 or TRBV6-3, the J call TRBJ1-5, with 7 positions matching TRBD1. The CDR3 sequence is 20 residues long. Germline CDR1 is MNHEY and CDR2 is SVGEGT. V lost 1 base to trimming and J lost 1 base; unmatched junction nucleotides: 16. For the CDR3, the DNA is TGTGCCAGCAGTTACTTTCGAAACAGACAGGGTCAGGGAAGCAATCAGCCCCAGCATTTT. As protein: CASSYFRNRQGQGSNQPQHF.

V gene TRBV9 combines with J gene TRBJ1-4, with TRBD1 as a possible D gene (5 bases). The CDR3 sequence is 11 residues long. Germline V gene data show CDR1 as SGDLS and CDR2 as YYNGEE. Deletions cut 3 bases from V and 8 bases from J, with 5 bases between. CDR3 amino acids: CASSDREKLFF. CDR3 bases: TGTGCCAGCAGCGACAGGGAAAAACTGTTTTTT.

The CDR3 DNA reads TGTGCCAGCAGCGTAGCTGGACTTAATCAGCCCCAGCATTTT. It specifies CASSVAGLNQPQHF. This rearrangement joins TRBV9 to TRBJ1-5; D is unresolved. Germline assignment: CDR1 SGDLS and CDR2 YYNGEE. V was clipped by 0 bases and J by 4 bases, with 8 bases between them. The CDR3 is made up of 14 amino acids.

The chain uses TRBV10-3 and TRBJ1-1; D ambiguous. The length of the CDR3 is 13 residues. The V gene lost 0 bases and the J gene lost 11 bases, with 13 bases spanning the gap. From germline, CDR1 is ENHRY and CDR2 SYGVKD. CDR3 in DNA: TGTGCCATCAGTGAGTCGTTGGACTCTGCTGCTTTCTTT. As protein: CAISESLDSAAFF.

This sequence joins TRBV19 and TRBJ2-7; D gene unclear. V lost 2 bases, J lost 5 bases, and 13 bases lay in between. The CDR3 loop spans 14 amino acids. Germline V gene sequence: CDR1 LNHDA, CDR2 SQIVND (reference sequence). Written as DNA, the CDR3 is TGTGCCAGTAGTATAAATCTAGTTGGCCACGAGCAGTACTTC. Amino acid sequence: CASSINLVGHEQYF. The entire variable domain, with the rest obtained from reference TRBV19 and TRBJ2-7, is as follows: DGGITQSPKYLFRKEGQNVTLSCEQNLNHDAMYWYRQDPGQGLRLIYYSQIVNDFQKGDIAEGYSVSREKKESFPLTVTSAQKNPTAFYLCASSINLVGHEQYFGPGTRLTVT.

This chain uses TRBV19 with TRBJ1-5; tentatively, D is TRBD1 (5 bases). The V end was cut by 2 bases, the J end by 8 bases, with 16 bases between. CDR1 and CDR2 from the germline V gene are LNHDA and SQIVND (reference sequence). This CDR3 is 15 amino acids long. CDR3 protein: CASSIIGPGSEPQHF. CDR3 coding DNA: TGTGCCAGTAGTATAATCGGACCAGGGAGTGAGCCCCAGCATTTT. The whole variable domain, remainder taken from reference TRBV19 and TRBJ1-5, is DGGITQSPKYLFRKEGQNVTLSCEQNLNHDAMYWYRQDPGQGLRLIYYSQIVNDFQKGDIAEGYSVSREKKESFPLTVTSAQKNPTAFYLCASSIIGPGSEPQHFGDGTRLSIL.

The genes are TRBV19 and TRBJ2-3, with D possibly called TRBD1 or TRBD2 (6 bases each). CDR3 length equals 14 residues. The ends were cut back, 6 bases at V and 3 bases at J, with 13 bases in the middle. The germline gives CDR1 LNHDA, CDR2 SQIVND (reference sequence). The DNA for the CDR3 is TGTGCCAGTAGACTTGGGGGGCAGACAGATACGCAGTATTTT. It encodes CASRLGGQTDTQYF.

The rearrangement joins TRBV6-5 to TRBJ1-2, with a weak D call TRBD1 (6 bases). Per the germline V gene, CDR1 is MNHEY and CDR2 is SVGAGI. This CDR3 region has 14 residues. V lost 5 bases and J lost 8, with 18 bases in between. This CDR3 is CASSLTQGTGGYTF. The CDR3 DNA is TGTGCCAGCAGTCTCACACAGGGAACAGGCGGCTACACCTTC.

V is TRBV21-1 and J is TRBJ2-7; TRBD1 is the table's D call and was not checked against the DNA. TRBV21-1 is marked as a pseudogene. The CDR3 sequence is 15 residues long. CDR3 amino acids: CASSKDEQGLNEQYF. Here the CDR3 DNA reads TGTGCCAGCAGCAAAGATGAACAGGGTCTCAACGAGCAGTACTTC.

This chain connects TRBV18 to TRBJ2-2; D remains unclear. The CDR3 contains 13 residues. Trimming left V 11 bases short and J 0 bases short, with 10 bases between. Germline values: CDR1 KGHSH, CDR2 LQKENI. CDR3 sequence reads: CASFSSNTGELFF. The DNA of the CDR3 is TGTGCCTCTTTCAGTTCGAACACCGGGGAGCTGTTTTTT.

The chain joins TRBV2 to TRBJ2-1; weak D call: TRBD1 (7 bases). Per the germline V gene, CDR1 is SNHLY and CDR2 is FYNNEI. This CDR3 is 13 amino acids long. The V and J ends lost 10 bases and 8 bases respectively, with 18 bases between them. CDR3 in amino acids: CATRGQGGYEQFF. The DNA for the CDR3 is TGTGCCACAAGGGGGCAGGGGGGTTATGAGCAGTTCTTC.

The genes are TRBV9 and TRBJ2-1; TRBD2 matches 13 bases. Germline V gene lookup returns CDR1 SGDLS and CDR2 YYNGEE. Losses at the gene ends were 2 bases for V and 7 bases for J; bases not matched to a gene: 9. This CDR3 has 17 amino acids. CDR3 loop: CASSVGPGLAGENEQFF. The CDR3 nucleotides read TGTGCCAGCAGCGTGGGCCCTGGACTAGCGGGAGAAAATGAGCAGTTCTTC.

V gene TRBV15 combines with J gene TRBJ2-7; no definite D call. The CDR3 totals 14 residues. Per germline, CDR1 LNHNV and CDR2 YYDKDF (reference sequence). Between the trimmed V and J ends, which lost 0 bases and 6 bases, there was a span of 12 bases. Written as DNA, the CDR3 is TGTGCCACCAGCAGAGAACCTCTGATGGGCGAGCAGTACTTC. Protein product: CATSREPLMGEQYF.

V and J are TRBV27 and TRBJ2-7; possible D gene TRBD2, 6 bases. The ends were cut back, 6 bases at V and 4 bases at J, with 19 bases in the middle. Looked up from germline, CDR1 is MNHEY and CDR2 is SMNVEV (reference sequence). The CDR3 runs 15 residues. CDR3 bases: TGTGCCAGCAGCCTCGCCGGTGGCGGGGCATACGAGCAGTACTTC. It yields the protein CASSLAGGGAYEQYF.

This chain's CDR3 is CASSYRSGGPYEQYF. The CDR3 coding sequence is TGTGCCAGCAGTTACAGGAGCGGGGGACCCTACGAGCAGTACTTC. This sequence joins TRBV6-2 or TRBV6-3 and TRBJ2-7, with 8 bases identical to TRBD2. Losses at the gene ends were 2 bases for V and 2 bases for J; bases not matched to a gene: 5. The CDR3 sequence is 15 residues long. Per the germline V gene, CDR1 is MNHEY and CDR2 is SVGEGT.

V gene TRBV29-1 combines with J gene TRBJ2-7, with D perhaps matching TRBD2 (5 bases). With 5 bases removed from V and 3 bases from J, the gap between germline ends came to 11 bases. Germline values: CDR1 SQVTM, CDR2 ANQGSEA. This CDR3 region has 12 residues. CDR3 sequence (DNA): TGCAGCGTTTCGTATGGAGGCTACGAGCAGTACTTC. It yields the protein CSVSYGGYEQYF.

The chain couples TRBV4-3 to TRBJ2-2; 9 positions match TRBD1. Germline CDR1 is LGHNA and CDR2 is YSLEER. This CDR3 is 16 amino acids long. J lost 5 bases, V lost 1 base, and 5 bases had no gene match. The CDR3 sequence is CASSQAGTGRTGELFF. In DNA form, the CDR3 reads TGCGCCAGCAGCCAAGCCGGGACAGGGAGGACCGGGGAGCTGTTTTTT.

The rearrangement links TRBV12-5 to TRBJ1-1; D is undetermined. This CDR3 contains 14 residues. The V end lost 4 bases, the J end lost 0 bases, and 9 bases lay between the germline ends. Germline-derived CDR1 and CDR2 are LGHNT and FRNRAP. The CDR3 loop is CASGYRAMNTEAFF. In DNA form, the CDR3 reads TGTGCTAGTGGTTATAGGGCTATGAACACTGAAGCTTTCTTT.

This chain joins TRBV5-4 and TRBJ1-2; a weak D match, TRBD1 (6 bases). Trimming shortened V by 2 bases and J by 6 bases, and 23 bases separated the two germline ends. CDR1 and CDR2 (germline): SGHNT, YYREEE (reference sequence). This CDR3 spans 17 amino acids. The CDR3 protein is CASSLGQQLFLADGYTF. CDR3 in DNA: TGTGCCAGCAGCTTAGGACAGCAACTATTTCTGGCTGATGGCTACACCTTC.

This clone was picked up one time. The V gene is TRBV11-2, the J gene TRBJ2-2; maybe TRBD2 (6 bases). Trimming took off 5 bases at V and 4 bases at J, with 17 bases between the two ends. Germline CDR1 is SGHAT and CDR2 is FQNNGV. The CDR3 has 16 amino acids. CDR3 nucleotide sequence: TGTGCCAGCAGCCCCCCGCGACTAGTCGGCACCGGGGAGCTGTTTTTT. It translates to CASSPPRLVGTGELFF.

The chain has TRBV27 and TRBJ1-1; no reliable D call. The CDR3 is made up of 11 amino acids. Trimming stripped 7 bases from V and 8 bases from J, with 11 bases between. Germline assignment: CDR1 MNHEY and CDR2 SMNVEV (reference sequence). CDR3 nucleotide sequence: TGTGCCAGCACCTTTCGACGGGAAGCTTTCTTT. This codes for CASTFRREAFF.

The gene calls are TRBV28 and TRBJ1-1; D remains unclear. The V end lost 1 base, the J end lost 5 bases, and 14 bases lay between the germline ends. Germline CDR1 reads MDHEN; CDR2 reads SYDVKM. The CDR3 is 15 amino acids. CDR3 amino acids: CASSLLGIPGTEAFF. CDR3 sequence (DNA): TGTGCCAGCAGTTTATTGGGTATCCCAGGAACTGAAGCTTTCTTT.